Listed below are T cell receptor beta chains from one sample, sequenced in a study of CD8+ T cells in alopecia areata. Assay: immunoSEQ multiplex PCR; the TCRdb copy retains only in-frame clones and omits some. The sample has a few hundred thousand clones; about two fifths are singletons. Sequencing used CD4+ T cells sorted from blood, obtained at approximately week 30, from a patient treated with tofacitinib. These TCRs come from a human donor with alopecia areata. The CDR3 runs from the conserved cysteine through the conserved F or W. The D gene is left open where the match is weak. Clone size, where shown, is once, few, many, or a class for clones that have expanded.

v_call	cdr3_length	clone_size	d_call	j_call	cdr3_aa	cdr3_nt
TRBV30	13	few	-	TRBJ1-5	CAWSGGSNQPQHF	TGTGCCTGGTCCGGGGGAAGCAATCAGCCCCAGCATTTT
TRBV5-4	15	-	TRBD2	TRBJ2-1	CASSSTSGRTNEQFF	TGTGCCAGCAGCTCGACTAGCGGGAGAACGAATGAGCAGTTCTTC
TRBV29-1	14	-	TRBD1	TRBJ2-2	CSVRGQGATGELFF	TGCAGCGTGAGAGGACAGGGGGCAACCGGGGAGCTGTTTTTT
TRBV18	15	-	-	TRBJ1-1	CASSQSQTGNTEAFF	TGTGCCAGCTCACAGTCCCAAACAGGGAACACTGAAGCTTTCTTT
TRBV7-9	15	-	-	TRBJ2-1	CASSFRQGGGNEQFF	TGTGCCAGCAGCTTCCGACAGGGTGGAGGGAATGAGCAGTTCTTC
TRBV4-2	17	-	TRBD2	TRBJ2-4	CASSQDQRGLAKNIQYF	TGTGCCAGCAGCCAAGACCAGCGGGGGCTAGCCAAAAACATTCAGTACTTC
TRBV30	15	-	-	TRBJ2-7	CAWSARALQGYEQYF	TGTGCCTGGAGTGCCCGGGCCCTACAAGGCTACGAGCAGTACTTC
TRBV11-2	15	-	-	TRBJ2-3	CASSNRDPPGDTQYF	TGTGCCAGCAGCAACCGGGATCCGCCGGGAGATACGCAGTATTTT
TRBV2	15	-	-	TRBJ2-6	CASSESDSGANVLTF	TGTGCCAGCAGTGAAAGCGATTCTGGGGCCAACGTCCTGACTTTC
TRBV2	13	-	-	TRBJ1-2	CASRVVREYGYTF	TGTGCCAGCAGGGTAGTTAGGGAGTATGGCTACACCTTC
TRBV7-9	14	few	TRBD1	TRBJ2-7	CASSLGDSSYEQYF	TGTGCCAGCAGCTTAGGGGACAGCTCCTACGAGCAGTACTTC